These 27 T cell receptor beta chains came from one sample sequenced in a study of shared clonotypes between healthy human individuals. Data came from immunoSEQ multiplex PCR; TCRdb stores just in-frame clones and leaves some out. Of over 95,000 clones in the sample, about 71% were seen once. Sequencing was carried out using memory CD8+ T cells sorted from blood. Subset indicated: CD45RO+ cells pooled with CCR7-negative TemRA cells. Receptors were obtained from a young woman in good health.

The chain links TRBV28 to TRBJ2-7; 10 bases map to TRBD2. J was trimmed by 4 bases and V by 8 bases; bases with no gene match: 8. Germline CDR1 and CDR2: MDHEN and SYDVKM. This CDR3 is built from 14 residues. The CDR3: CASLGLAEIYEQYF. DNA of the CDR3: TGTGCCAGCTTAGGACTAGCGGAAATATACGAGCAGTACTTC.

CDR3 loop: CASTGTSQDTQYF. DNA for the CDR3: TGTGCCAGTACAGGGACTAGTCAGGATACGCAGTATTTT. The chain combines TRBV19 with TRBJ2-3; 8 bases line up with TRBD2. V trimming: 7 bases; J trimming: 6 bases; junction bases outside the gene matches: 6. The CDR3 loop spans 13 amino acids. The germline V gene encodes CDR1 LNHDA and CDR2 SQIVND (reference sequence).

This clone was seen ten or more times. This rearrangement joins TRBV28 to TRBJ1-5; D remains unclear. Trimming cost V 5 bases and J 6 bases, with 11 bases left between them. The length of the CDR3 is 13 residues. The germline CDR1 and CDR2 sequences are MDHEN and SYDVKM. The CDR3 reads CASSDTRTQPQHF. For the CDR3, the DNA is TGTGCCAGCAGTGACACCCGCACTCAGCCCCAGCATTTT.

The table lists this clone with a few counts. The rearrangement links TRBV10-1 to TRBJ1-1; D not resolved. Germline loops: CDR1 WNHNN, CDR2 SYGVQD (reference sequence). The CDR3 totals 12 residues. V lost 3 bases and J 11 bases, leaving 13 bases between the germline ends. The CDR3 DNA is TGCGCCAGCAGTGACAACTCGGAGTTGGCTTTCTTT. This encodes CASSDNSELAFF.

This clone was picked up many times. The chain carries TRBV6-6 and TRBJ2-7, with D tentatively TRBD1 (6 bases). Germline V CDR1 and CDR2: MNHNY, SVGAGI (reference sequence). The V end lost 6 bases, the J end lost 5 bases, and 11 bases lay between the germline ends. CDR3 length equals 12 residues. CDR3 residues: CASSPQGHEQYF. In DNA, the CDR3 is TGTGCCAGCAGCCCACAGGGCCACGAGCAGTACTTC.

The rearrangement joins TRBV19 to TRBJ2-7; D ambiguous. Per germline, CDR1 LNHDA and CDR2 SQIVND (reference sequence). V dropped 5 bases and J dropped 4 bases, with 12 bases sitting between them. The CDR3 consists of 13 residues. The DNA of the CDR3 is TGTGCCAGTAGTGTTCGGAGCGAGTACGAGCAGTACTTC. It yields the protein CASSVRSEYEQYF.

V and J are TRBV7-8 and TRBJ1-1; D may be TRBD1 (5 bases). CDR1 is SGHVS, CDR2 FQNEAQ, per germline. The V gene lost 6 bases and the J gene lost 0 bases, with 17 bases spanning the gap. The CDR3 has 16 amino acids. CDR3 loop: CASRIERGGLNTEAFF. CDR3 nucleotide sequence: TGTGCCAGCAGAATTGAACGGGGGGGGTTGAACACTGAAGCTTTCTTT.

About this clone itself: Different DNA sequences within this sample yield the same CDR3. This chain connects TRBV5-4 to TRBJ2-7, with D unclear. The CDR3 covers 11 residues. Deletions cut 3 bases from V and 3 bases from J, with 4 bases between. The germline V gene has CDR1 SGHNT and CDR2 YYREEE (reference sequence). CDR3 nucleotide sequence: TGTGCCAGCAGCTCTGACTACGAGCAGTACTTC. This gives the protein CASSSDYEQYF.

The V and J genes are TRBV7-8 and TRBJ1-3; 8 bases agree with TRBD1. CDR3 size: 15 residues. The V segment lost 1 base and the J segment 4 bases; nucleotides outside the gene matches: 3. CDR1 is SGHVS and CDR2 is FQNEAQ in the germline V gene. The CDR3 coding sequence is TGTGCCAGCAGCTTAGGGACAGGGATCGGAAACACCATATATTTT. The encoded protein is CASSLGTGIGNTIYF. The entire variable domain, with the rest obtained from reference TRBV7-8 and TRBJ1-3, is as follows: GAGVSQSPRYKVAKRGQDVALRCDPISGHVSLFWYQQALGQGPEFLTYFQNEAQLDKSGLPSDRFFAERPEGSVSTLKIQRTQQEDSAVYLCASSLGTGIGNTIYFGEGSWLTVV.

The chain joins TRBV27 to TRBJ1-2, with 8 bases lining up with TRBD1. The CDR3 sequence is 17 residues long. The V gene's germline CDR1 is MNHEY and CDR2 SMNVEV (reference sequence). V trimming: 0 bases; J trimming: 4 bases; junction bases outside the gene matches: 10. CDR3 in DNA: TGTGCCAGCAGTTTATCGATAGGGCAGGGGGCAATCTATGGCTACACCTTC. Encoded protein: CASSLSIGQGAIYGYTF.

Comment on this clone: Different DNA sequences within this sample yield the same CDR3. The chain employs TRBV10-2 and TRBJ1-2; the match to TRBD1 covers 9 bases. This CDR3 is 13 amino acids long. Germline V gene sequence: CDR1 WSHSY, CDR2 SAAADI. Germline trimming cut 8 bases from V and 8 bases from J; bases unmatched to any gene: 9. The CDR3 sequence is CASSGQGLGGYTF. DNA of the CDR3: TGCGCCAGCTCCGGACAGGGGCTGGGCGGCTACACCTTC.

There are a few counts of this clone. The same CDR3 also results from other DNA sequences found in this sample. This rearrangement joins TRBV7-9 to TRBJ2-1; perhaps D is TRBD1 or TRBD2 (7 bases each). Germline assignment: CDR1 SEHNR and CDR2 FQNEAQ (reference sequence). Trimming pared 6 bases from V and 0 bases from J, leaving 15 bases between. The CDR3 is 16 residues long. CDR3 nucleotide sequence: TGTGCCAGCAGTCCCAGGGGGGGAAGCTCCTACAATGAGCAGTTCTTC. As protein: CASSPRGGSSYNEQFF.

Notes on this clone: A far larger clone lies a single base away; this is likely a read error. This CDR3 reads CASTMTEWTGELFF. CDR3 coding DNA: TGTGCCAGTACCATGACAGAGTGGACCGGGGAGCTGTTTTTT. The chain is built from TRBV19 and TRBJ2-2, with D maybe TRBD1 (5 bases). CDR1 is LNHDA and CDR2 is SQIVND in the germline V gene (reference sequence). V lost 7 bases to trimming and J lost 5 bases, with 14 bases between them. This CDR3 has 14 residues. Variable domain in full (rest from reference TRBV19 and TRBJ2-2): DGGITQSPKYLFRKEGQNVTLSCEQNLNHDAMYWYRQDPGQGLRLIYYSQIVNDFQKGDIAEGYSVSREKKESFPLTVTSAQKNPTAFYLCASTMTEWTGELFFGEGSRLTVL.

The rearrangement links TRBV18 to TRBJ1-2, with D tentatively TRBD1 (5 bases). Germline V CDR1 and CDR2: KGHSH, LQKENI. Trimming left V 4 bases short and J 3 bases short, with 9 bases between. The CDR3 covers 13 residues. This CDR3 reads CASSHRLYYGYTF. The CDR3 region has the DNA TGTGCCAGCTCACACAGGCTATACTATGGCTACACCTTC.

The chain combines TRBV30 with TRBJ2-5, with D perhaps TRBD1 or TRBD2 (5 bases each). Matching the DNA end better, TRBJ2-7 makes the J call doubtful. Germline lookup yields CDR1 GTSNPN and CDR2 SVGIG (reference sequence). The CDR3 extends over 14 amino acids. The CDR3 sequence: CAWSVGGAGYEQYF. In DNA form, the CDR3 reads TGTGCCTGGAGTGTTGGGGGAGCCGGCTACGAGCAGTACTTC.

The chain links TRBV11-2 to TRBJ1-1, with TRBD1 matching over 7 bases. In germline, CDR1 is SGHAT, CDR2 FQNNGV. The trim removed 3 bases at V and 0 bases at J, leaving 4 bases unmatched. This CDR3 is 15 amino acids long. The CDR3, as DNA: TGTGCCAGCAGCTTCGCGGGACAGCTGAACACTGAAGCTTTCTTT. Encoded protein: CASSFAGQLNTEAFF.

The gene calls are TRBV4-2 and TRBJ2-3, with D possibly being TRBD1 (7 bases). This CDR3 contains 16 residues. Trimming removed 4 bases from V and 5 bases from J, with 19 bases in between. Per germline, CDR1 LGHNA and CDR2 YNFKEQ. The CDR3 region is CASSPTRQGLGDTQYF. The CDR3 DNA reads TGTGCCAGCAGCCCGACAAGACAGGGACTGGGAGATACGCAGTATTTT.

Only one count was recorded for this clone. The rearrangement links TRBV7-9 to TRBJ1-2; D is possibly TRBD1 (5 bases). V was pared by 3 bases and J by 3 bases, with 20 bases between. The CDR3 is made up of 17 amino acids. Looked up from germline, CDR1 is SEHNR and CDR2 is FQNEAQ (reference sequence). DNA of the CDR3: TGTGCCAGCAGCTTCCCTCAAAAAGGACCCAGGGACTATGGCTACACCTTC. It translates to CASSFPQKGPRDYGYTF.

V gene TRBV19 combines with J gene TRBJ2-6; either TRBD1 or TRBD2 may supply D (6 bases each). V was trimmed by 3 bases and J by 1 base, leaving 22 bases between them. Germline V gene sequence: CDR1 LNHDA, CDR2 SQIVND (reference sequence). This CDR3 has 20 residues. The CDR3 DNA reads TGTGCCAGTAGTATTAGGGGGGACGGCAGGGGCAAGTCTGGGGCCAACGTCCTGACTTTC. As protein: CASSIRGDGRGKSGANVLTF.

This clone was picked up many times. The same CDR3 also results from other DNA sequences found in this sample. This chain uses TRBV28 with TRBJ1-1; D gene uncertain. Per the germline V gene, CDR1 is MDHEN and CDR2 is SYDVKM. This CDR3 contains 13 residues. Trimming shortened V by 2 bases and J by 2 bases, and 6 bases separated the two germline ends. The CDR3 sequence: CASSLIGNTEAFF. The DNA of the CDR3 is TGTGCCAGCAGTTTAATCGGAAACACTGAAGCTTTCTTT.

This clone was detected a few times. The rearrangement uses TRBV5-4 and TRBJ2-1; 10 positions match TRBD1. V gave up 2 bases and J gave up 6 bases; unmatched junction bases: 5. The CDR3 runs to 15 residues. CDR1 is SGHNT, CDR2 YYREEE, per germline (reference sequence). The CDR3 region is CASSFSDRGSNEQFF. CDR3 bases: TGTGCCAGCAGCTTTTCGGACAGGGGGTCCAATGAGCAGTTCTTC.

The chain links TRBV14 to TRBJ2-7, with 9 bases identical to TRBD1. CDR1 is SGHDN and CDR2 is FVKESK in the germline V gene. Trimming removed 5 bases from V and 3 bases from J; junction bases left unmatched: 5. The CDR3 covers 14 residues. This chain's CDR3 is CASSYRDRVYEQYF. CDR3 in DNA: TGTGCCAGCAGCTACCGGGACAGGGTCTACGAGCAGTACTTC.

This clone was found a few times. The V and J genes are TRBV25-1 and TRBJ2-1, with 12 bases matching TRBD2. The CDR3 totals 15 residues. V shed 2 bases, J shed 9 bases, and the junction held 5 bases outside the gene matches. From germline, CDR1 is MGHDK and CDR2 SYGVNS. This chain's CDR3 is CASSERLAGATEQFF. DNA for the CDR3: TGTGCCAGCAGTGAACGACTAGCGGGAGCGACTGAGCAGTTCTTC.

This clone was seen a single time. The CDR3 loop is CASSRDNRRANEQFF. CDR3 nucleotides: TGTGCCAGCAGTAGGGACAACCGCCGGGCCAATGAGCAGTTCTTC. The chain couples TRBV5-6 to TRBJ2-1, with D perhaps matching TRBD1 (6 bases). There are 15 residues in the CDR3. CDR1 and CDR2 (germline): SGHDT, YYEEEE. Trimming shortened V by 5 bases and J by 6 bases, and 18 bases separated the two germline ends.

The CDR3 bases are TGTGCCAGCAGCTTGCGTAGCGGGAGGAATAATGAGCAGTTCTTC. Protein: CASSLRSGRNNEQFF. The rearrangement uses TRBV5-6 and TRBJ2-1, with 10 bases matching TRBD2. The CDR3 length is 15 residues. V lost 1 base, J lost 7 bases, and 5 bases stayed unmatched. Germline V lookup: CDR1 SGHDT, CDR2 YYEEEE.

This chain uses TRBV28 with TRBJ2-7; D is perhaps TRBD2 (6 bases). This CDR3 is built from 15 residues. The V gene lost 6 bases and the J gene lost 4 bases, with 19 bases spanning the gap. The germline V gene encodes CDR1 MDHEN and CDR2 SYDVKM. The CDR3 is CASRPRPREGYEQYF. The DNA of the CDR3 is TGTGCCAGCAGGCCAAGGCCGCGGGAAGGATACGAGCAGTACTTC.

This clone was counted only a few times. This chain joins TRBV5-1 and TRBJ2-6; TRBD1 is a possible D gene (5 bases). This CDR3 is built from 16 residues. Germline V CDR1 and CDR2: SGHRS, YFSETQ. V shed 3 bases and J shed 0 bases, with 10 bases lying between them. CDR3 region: CASSSTVSSGANVLTF. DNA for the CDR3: TGCGCCAGCAGCTCGACAGTCAGCTCTGGGGCCAACGTCCTGACTTTC.